This TCR beta chain was captured in a study of blood T cells in healthy people across ages. Points from the study as a whole: Age showed a roughly linear inverse relationship with TCR beta diversity per million T cells.

Combining a sample-barcoded 5' primer with a J-beta primer mix, a second PCR ran for 7 to 11 cycles. TCRdb passed the 5' RACE reads through MiXCR, listing each CDR3 protein once. The sample shows fewer than 750,000 distinct CDR3 sequences, under 65% of them seen only once. This clonotype was picked up a small number of times. Its target is unknown. The CDR3 runs to 14 residues. Germline CDR1 MDHEN, CDR2 SYDVKM. The V gene lost 1 base and the J gene lost 1 base, with 7 bases spanning the gap. This receptor was obtained from a woman over 75 in good health. The sample comprised blood. The gene calls are TRBV28 and TRBJ1-1; D ambiguous. The CDR3 region has the DNA TGTGCCAGCAGTTTATCGGCAGGGAACACTGAAGCTTTCTTT. This sequence encodes CASSLSAGNTEAFF. Variable domain in full (rest from reference TRBV28 and TRBJ1-1): DVKVTQSSRYLVKRTGEKVFLECVQDMDHENMFWYRQDPGLGLRLIYFSYDVKMKEKGDIPEGYSVSREKKERFSLILESASTNQTSMYLCASSLSAGNTEAFFGQGTRLTVV.